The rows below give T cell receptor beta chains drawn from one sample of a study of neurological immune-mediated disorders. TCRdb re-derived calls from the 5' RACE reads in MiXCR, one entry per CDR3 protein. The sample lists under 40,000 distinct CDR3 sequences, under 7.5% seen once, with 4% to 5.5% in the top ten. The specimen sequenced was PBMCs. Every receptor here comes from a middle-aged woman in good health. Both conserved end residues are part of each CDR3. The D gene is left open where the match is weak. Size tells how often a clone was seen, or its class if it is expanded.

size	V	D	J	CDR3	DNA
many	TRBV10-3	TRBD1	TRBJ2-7	CAISDPGQGDAYEQYF	TGTGCCATCAGTGATCCGGGACAGGGAGACGCCTACGAGCAGTACTTC
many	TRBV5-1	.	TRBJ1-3	CASSLGLGTSGNTIYF	TGCGCCAGCAGCTTGGGTTTAGGGACCTCTGGAAACACCATATATTTT
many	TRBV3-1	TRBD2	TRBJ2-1	CASSPRLAGARSSYNEQFF	TGTGCCAGCAGCCCCCGACTAGCGGGGGCCCGGAGCTCCTACAATGAGCAGTTCTTC
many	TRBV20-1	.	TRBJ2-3	CSAAPPKLDTQYF	TGCAGTGCTGCACCCCCAAAATTGGATACGCAGTATTTT
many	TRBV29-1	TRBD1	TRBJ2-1	CSVEDRADNEQFF	TGCAGCGTTGAGGACAGGGCAGACAATGAGCAGTTCTTC
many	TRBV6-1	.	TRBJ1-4	CASITRLSGIEKLFF	TGTGCCAGCATTACCCGGCTATCCGGAATTGAAAAACTGTTTTTT
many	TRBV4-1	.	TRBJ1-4	CASSQEPRAGKSATNEKLFF	TGCGCCAGCAGCCAAGAACCCAGGGCAGGTAAAAGTGCAACTAATGAAAAACTGTTTTTT
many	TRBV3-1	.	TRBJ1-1	CASSHLDRNTEAFF	TGTGCCAGCAGCCACCTAGACAGGAACACTGAAGCTTTCTTT
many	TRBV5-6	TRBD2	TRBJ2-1	CASSARPGGGNEQFF	TGTGCCAGCAGCGCGCGCCCGGGGGGGGGAAATGAGCAGTTCTTC
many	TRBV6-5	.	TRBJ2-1	CASSHLNRDDNEQFF	TGTGCCAGCAGCCACCTTAACAGGGACGACAATGAGCAGTTCTTC
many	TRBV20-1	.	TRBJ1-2	CSARDSNSLGYGYTF	TGCAGTGCTAGAGATTCAAACAGCCTGGGGTATGGCTACACCTTC
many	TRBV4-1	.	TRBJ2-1	CASSRAGAGSYNEQFF	TGCGCCAGCAGCCGGGCCGGGGCCGGCTCCTACAATGAGCAGTTCTTC